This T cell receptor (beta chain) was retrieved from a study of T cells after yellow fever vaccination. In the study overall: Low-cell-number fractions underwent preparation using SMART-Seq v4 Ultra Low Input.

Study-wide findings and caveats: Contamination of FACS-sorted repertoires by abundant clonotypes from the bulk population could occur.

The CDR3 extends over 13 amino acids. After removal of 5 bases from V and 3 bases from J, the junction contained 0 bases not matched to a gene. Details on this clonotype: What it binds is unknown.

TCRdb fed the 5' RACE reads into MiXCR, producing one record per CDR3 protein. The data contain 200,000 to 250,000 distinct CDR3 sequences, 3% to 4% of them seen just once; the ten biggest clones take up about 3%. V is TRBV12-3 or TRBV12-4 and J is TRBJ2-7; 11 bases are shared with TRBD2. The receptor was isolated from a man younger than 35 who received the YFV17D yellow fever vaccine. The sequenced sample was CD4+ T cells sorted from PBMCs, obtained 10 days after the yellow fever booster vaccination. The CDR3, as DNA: TGTGCCAGCAGTGGACTAGCGGGCTACGAGCAGTACTTC. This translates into CASSGLAGYEQYF.